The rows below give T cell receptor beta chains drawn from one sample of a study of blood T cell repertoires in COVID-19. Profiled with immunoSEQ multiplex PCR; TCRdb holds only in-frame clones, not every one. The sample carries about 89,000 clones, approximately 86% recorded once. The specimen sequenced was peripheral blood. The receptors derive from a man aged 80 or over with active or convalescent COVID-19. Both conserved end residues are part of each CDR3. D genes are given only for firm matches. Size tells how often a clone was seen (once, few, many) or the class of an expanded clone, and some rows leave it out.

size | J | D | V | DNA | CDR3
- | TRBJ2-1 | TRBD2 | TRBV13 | TGTGCCAGCATTCGAGCGGGAGGGCCAAGGGCGCAGTTCTTC | CASIRAGGPRAQFF
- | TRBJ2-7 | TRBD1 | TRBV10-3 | TGTGCCATCTCAATAGCTGGGACAGGGACCTACGAGCAGTACTTC | CAISIAGTGTYEQYF
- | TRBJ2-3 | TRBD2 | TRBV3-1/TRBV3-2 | TGTGCCAGCAGCCATAGCGGGAGGGCCTTGGGAGATACGCAGTATTTT | CASSHSGRALGDTQYF
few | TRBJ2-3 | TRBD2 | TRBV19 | TGTGCCAGTAGTATGGGACTAGCGGGACCAGATACGCAGTATTTT | CASSMGLAGPDTQYF
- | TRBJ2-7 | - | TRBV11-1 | TGTGCCAGCAGCACACAGGACACCTACGAGCAGTACTTC | CASSTQDTYEQYF
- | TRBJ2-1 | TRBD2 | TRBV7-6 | TGTGCCAGCAGCGACGGGACTAGCGGTTACAATGAGCAGTTCTTC | CASSDGTSGYNEQFF
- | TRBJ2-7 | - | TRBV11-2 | TGTGCCAGCACCTCAGGACCAGCGGAGGAGCAGTACTTC | CASTSGPAEEQYF
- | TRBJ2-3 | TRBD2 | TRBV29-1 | TGCAGCGTTGAAGGGGCGGGAGGGTTATTGGATACGCAGTATTTT | CSVEGAGGLLDTQYF
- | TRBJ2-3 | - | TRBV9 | TGTGCCAGCAGCGTAGGGGCAGGAACAGATACGCAGTATTTT | CASSVGAGTDTQYF
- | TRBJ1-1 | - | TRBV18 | TGTGCCAGCTCAGGGGGCGTCACTGAAGCTTTCTTT | CASSGGVTEAFF
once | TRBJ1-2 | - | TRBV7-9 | TGTGCCAGCAGCTCGACAGGTGATGGCTACACCTTC | CASSSTGDGYTF
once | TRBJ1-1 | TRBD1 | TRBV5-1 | TGCGCCAGCAGCAGCGGACAGGGCTACACTGAAGCTTTCTTT | CASSSGQGYTEAFF
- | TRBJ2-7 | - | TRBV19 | TGTGCCAGTAGTATAGGTATCTCCTACGAGCAGTACTTC | CASSIGISYEQYF
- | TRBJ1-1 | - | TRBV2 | TGTGCCAGCAGTGTTCAGGGGAAGAGCACTGAAGCTTTCTTT | CASSVQGKSTEAFF
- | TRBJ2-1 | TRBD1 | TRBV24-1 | TGTGCCACCAGTGATTCGGGGACAGGGGGAAATGAGCAGTTCTTC | CATSDSGTGGNEQFF
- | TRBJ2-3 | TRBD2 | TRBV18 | TGTGCCAGCTCCGTAGCGGGAGGGAACACAGATACGCAGTATTTT | CASSVAGGNTDTQYF
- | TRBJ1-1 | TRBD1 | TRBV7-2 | TGTGCCAGCAGTTCCGACAGGGTCACTGAAGCTTTCTTT | CASSSDRVTEAFF
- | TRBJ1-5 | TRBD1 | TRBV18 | TGTGCCAGCTCACTAGCCACAGGGGGCGATCAGCCCCAGCATTTT | CASSLATGGDQPQHF
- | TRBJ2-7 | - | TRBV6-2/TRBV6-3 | TGTGCCAGCAGTTACTTCGACTACTACGAGCAGTACTTC | CASSYFDYYEQYF
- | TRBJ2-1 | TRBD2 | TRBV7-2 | TGTGCCAGCAGCCCCCGTTTAACTAGCGGGAGGGGCTCCTACAATGAGCAGTTCTTC | CASSPRLTSGRGSYNEQFF
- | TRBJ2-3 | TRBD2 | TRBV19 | TGTGCCAGTAGTCTAGGACTAGCCGTGGGTAGCACAGATACGCAGTATTTT | CASSLGLAVGSTDTQYF
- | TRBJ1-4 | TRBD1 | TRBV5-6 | TGTGCCAGCAGCGTCCGGGACAGGGGTCGTGAAAAACTGTTTTTT | CASSVRDRGREKLFF
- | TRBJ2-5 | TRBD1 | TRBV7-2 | TGTGCCAGCAGCTACGGGACAGGGGGTATAGAGACCCAGTACTTC | CASSYGTGGIETQYF
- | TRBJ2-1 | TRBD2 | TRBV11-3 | TGTGCCAGCAGCTTGGGACTAGCGGGAAGCTCCTACAATGAGCAGTTCTTC | CASSLGLAGSSYNEQFF
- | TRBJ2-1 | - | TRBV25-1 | TGTGCCAGCAGTGAATTGGGTGGGAGATCCTACAATGAGCAGTTCTTC | CASSELGGRSYNEQFF
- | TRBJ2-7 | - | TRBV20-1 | TGCACGCCCTGGAGGGATGGCGAGCAGTACTTC | CTPWRDGEQYF
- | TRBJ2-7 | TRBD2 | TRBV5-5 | TGTGCCAGCAGCTTTACCCTAGCGGGGCCCTACGAGCAGTACTTC | CASSFTLAGPYEQYF
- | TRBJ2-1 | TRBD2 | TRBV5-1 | TGCGCCAGCAGCTCCCCCAGGGGAGCGGGAGTTTCTGAGCAGTTCTTC | CASSSPRGAGVSEQFF
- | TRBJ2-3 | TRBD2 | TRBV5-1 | TGCGCCAGCAGCGAGACTAGCGGGAGGGGAACAGATACGCAGTATTTT | CASSETSGRGTDTQYF
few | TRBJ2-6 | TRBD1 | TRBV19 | TGTGCCAGTAGCGGACAGGGGACTGGGGCCAACGTCCTGACTTTC | CASSGQGTGANVLTF
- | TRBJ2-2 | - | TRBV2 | TGTGCCAGCAGTGAGAGCCGGGACAAGAAAAACACCGGGGAGCTGTTTTTT | CASSESRDKKNTGELFF
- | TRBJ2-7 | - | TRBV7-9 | TGTGCCGGTCGGAGGGAGAGTTCCTACGAGCAGTACTTC | CAGRRESSYEQYF
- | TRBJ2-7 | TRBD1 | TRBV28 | TGTGCCAGCAGGGAACAGGGGAATACCTACGAGCAGTACTTC | CASREQGNTYEQYF
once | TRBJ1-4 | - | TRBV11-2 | TGTGCCAGCAGCTTAGATACAGGGTATACTGAAAAACTGTTTTTT | CASSLDTGYTEKLFF
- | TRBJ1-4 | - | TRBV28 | TGTGCCAGCAGCTCAACTAATGAAAAACTGTTTTTT | CASSSTNEKLFF
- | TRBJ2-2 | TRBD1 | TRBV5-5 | TGTGCCAGCAGATGGACAGGGTCCGAAACGGTCGGCGGGGAGCTGTTTTTT | CASRWTGSETVGGELFF
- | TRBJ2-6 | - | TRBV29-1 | TGCAGCGTTGGACATAAGTCTGGGGCCAACGTCCTGACTTTC | CSVGHKSGANVLTF
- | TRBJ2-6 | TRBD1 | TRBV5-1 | TGCGCCAGCAGCTCGACAGGGTACTCTGGGGCCAACGTCCTGACTTTC | CASSSTGYSGANVLTF